Sequencing of this T cell receptor (beta chain) was carried out in a study of T-cell memory formation after mild COVID-19 (dated by TCRdb to 2020 to 2022). Concerning the study at large: TCR sequence clusters from the two donors were largely donor specific. T-cell clones expanding and contracting after mild COVID-19 in a couple of donors were tracked by longitudinal TCRalpha and TCRbeta repertoire sequencing. Two young, previously healthy adult volunteers made up the cohort, one male and one female. Study-level results and caveats: Clones contracting from day 15 to 85 had balanced CD4/CD8 phenotypes, while a second wave expanding from day 15 to 37 was biased towards CD4+. Some responding clones were detected in pre-infection memory, suggesting pre-existing cross-reactive memory T cells joined the SARS-CoV-2 response. SARS-CoV-2 specificity was not confirmed for the second-wave clones peaking on day 37. The study covered only two mild cases, and larger cohorts including severe cases with pre-infection samples were considered necessary. Contracting CD4+ clones appeared mostly in the CM and EM memory subsets, whereas CD8+ clones were enriched in EMRA.

PBMCs were isolated by Ficoll-Paque density gradient centrifugation. Sequencing was carried out with an Illumina NovaSeq 6000. TCRalpha and TCRbeta cDNA libraries were constructed by 5'RACE with constant-segment primers, with sample barcodes and unique molecular identifiers being introduced. RNA was extracted from every sample with Trizol reagent. Library amplification was performed in two PCR steps, and a second sample barcode and Illumina TruSeq adapters were introduced in the second step. Libraries were sequenced on an Illumina NovaSeq with 2 x 150 bp paired-end reads. Under the source paper's analysis protocol: The reads were demultiplexed and collapsed into UMI-guided consensus sequences using migec v1.2.7. With mixcr v2.1.11, UMI consensuses were aligned to TRA and TRB V and J templates and assembled into clonotypes. A clonotype was counted as expanded or contracted only if both edgeR and NoisET called the change significant, with noise models trained on biological replicates. edgeR calls used a false discovery rate-adjusted p below 0.01 and a log2 fold-change threshold of 1. As an exploratory analysis of dynamics, max-normalized trajectories of the 1000 most abundant clonotypes were examined by PCA with hierarchical clustering. Separately sequenced CD4+ and CD8+ repertoires were used to assign a CD4 or CD8 phenotype to each responding clone. Through fastp at Q25 and MiXCR, TCRdb rebuilt clones from the public reads, retaining in-frame beta chains. Every entry covers one CDR3 protein and lists the most common genes and DNA from its rows. TCRdb's processing, not the authors' own work, is the source of the V and J calls. This sample comprises a few hundred thousand distinct CDR3 sequences, 14% of them detected only once. 21% of the sample comes from the top ten.

The germline V gene (reference sequence) gives CDR1 as LGHDT and CDR2 as YNNKEL. V ends up 6 bases short and J 1 base short, with an unmatched junction base count of 10. The CDR3, cysteine through phenylalanine, is 16 amino acids long. Only the CDR3 DNA stays, 48 bases, in frame from base 1. This clonotype was observed a handful of times. Its antigen is unknown. No clone much larger than this one lies a single base away; base qualities are absent. This TCR came from a man younger than 35 who had mild COVID-19 (a few samples of this study predate the infection). The sample titles of this study are shuffled in the database, so cell type and time point are left out; the donor was told from shared clones. Sample: PBMCs or a T cell subset sorted from them (not recorded which). Recombination joined TRBV3-1 with TRBJ2-3; TRBD2 matches 7 bases in the middle. The nucleotides read TGTGCCAGCAGGCAGTCCGGGACTACCCGCACAGATACGCAGTATTTT. Translated, it gives CASRQSGTTRTDTQYF.